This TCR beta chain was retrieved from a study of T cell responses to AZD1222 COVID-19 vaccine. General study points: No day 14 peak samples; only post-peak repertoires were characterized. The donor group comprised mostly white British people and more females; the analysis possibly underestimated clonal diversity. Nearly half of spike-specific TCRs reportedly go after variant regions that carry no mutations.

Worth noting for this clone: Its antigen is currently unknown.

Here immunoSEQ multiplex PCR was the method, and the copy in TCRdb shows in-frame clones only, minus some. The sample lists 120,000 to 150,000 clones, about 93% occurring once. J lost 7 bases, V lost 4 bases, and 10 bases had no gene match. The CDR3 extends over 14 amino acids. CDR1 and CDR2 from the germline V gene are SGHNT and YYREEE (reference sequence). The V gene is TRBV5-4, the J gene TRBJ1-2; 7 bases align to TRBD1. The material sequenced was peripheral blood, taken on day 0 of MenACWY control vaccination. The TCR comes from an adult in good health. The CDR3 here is CASSLGGGRRGYTF. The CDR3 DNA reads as TGTGCCAGCAGCCTAGGAGGGGGCCGTCGTGGCTACACCTTC.